A selection of T cell receptor beta chains follows, all from one sample in a study of T-cell reconstitution after alpha-beta-depleted transplantation in children. Each CDR3 protein gets one entry after TCRdb re-called the PCR reads with MiXCR. The table includes some 300,000 distinct CDR3 sequences, around 10% detected once. Sequences were derived from PBMCs, sampled before TCRalphabeta/CD19-depleted stem cell transplant. These receptors were obtained from a boy younger than two with acute myeloid leukemia, due to receive a stem cell transplant. Each CDR3 is given with its conserved first and last residue. D genes are given only for firm matches. Clone size is shown for a subset of rows, as once, few, many or a class of expanded clone.

few	TRBV7-3	TRBD2	TRBJ2-3	TGTGCCAGCAGCCTTGAGGAGCGGGGCCTTTTCAGCACAGATACGCAGTATTTT	CASSLEERGLFSTDTQYF
-	TRBV6-1	TRBD1	TRBJ1-2	TGTGCCAGCCCAGGGACAGCGGGCTATGGCTACACCTTC	CASPGTAGYGYTF
many	TRBV6-2/TRBV6-3	-	TRBJ2-7	TGTGCCAGCAGTTACCCTTACAGGGAGTACGAGCAGTACTTC	CASSYPYREYEQYF
-	TRBV20-1	-	TRBJ1-4	TGCAGTGCTAGAGAGGGCGAAAAACTGTTTTTT	CSAREGEKLFF
few	TRBV7-9	-	TRBJ2-1	TGTGCCAGCAGCCTCGAAAACGGGGGTGAGCAGTTCTTC	CASSLENGGEQFF
many	TRBV7-3	-	TRBJ2-5	TGTGCCAGCCCCTCGAGAGAGACCCAGTACTTC	CASPSRETQYF
many	TRBV24-1	-	TRBJ1-1	TGTGCCACCAGTGACGGGACTGACAACACTGAAGCTTTCTTT	CATSDGTDNTEAFF
few	TRBV12-3/TRBV12-4	TRBD1	TRBJ2-3	TGTGCCAGCAGCCGCGACAGGGGGGATACGCAGTATTTT	CASSRDRGDTQYF
few	TRBV12-3/TRBV12-4	-	TRBJ1-6	TGTGCCAGCAGTTTGGACCTGGGGGGCGGGAATTCACCCCTCCACTTT	CASSLDLGGGNSPLHF
many	TRBV7-2	-	TRBJ1-2	TGTGCCAGCAGCCCTGACAGTGTCTATGGCTACACCTTC	CASSPDSVYGYTF
few	TRBV7-6	-	TRBJ1-4	TGTGCCAGCAGCTTAGCAGGGGACTGGGGCATTAATGAAAAACTGTTTTTT	CASSLAGDWGINEKLFF
many	TRBV15	-	TRBJ2-7	TGTGCCACCAGCAGACTTAGGGGCCTCTACGAGCAGTACTTC	CATSRLRGLYEQYF
many	TRBV7-6	-	TRBJ2-3	TGTGCCAGCTCCCACGGGACACTCCACACAGATACGCAGTATTTT	CASSHGTLHTDTQYF
many	TRBV5-1	-	TRBJ1-1	TGCGCCAGCAGCTTGGCTGAGTTTTGGCGCCCGGGGAACACTGAAGCTTTCTTT	CASSLAEFWRPGNTEAFF
many	TRBV5-1	TRBD2	TRBJ2-3	TGCGCCAGCAGCCCCGGACTAGCGGGGGGGACTAGCACAGATACGCAGTATTTT	CASSPGLAGGTSTDTQYF
many	TRBV5-1	-	TRBJ2-5	TGCGCCAGCAGCTTGACAACCAGGGGAAGAGAGACCCAGTACTTC	CASSLTTRGRETQYF
many	TRBV21-1	-	TRBJ2-7	TGTGCCAGCAGCAAAATCCGAAACGGGACAGCACCCTACGAGCAGTACTTC	CASSKIRNGTAPYEQYF
many	TRBV7-3	-	TRBJ2-2	TGTGCCAGCAGCTTAAGCGGGACAGCGAACACCGGGGAGCTGTTTTTT	CASSLSGTANTGELFF
many	TRBV12-5	TRBD2	TRBJ2-3	TGTGCTAGTGGTTTCGGGACTATCACAGATACGCAGTATTTT	CASGFGTITDTQYF
many	TRBV10-3	TRBD2	TRBJ2-3	TGTGCCATCAGTGAGTCGACTAGCGGGGGGGATACGCAGTATTTT	CAISESTSGGDTQYF
many	TRBV15	-	TRBJ2-7	TGTGCCACCAGCAGTGTAGCGAGCAGCTCCTACGAGCAGTACTTC	CATSSVASSSYEQYF
few	TRBV24-1	-	TRBJ2-1	TGTGCCACCAGTGTCGAGGGGGGACCCTACAATGAGCAGTTCTTC	CATSVEGGPYNEQFF
many	TRBV7-2	-	TRBJ1-4	TGTGCCAGCAGCCCAAAGGGAGCATGGATAGGGGAAAAACTGTTTTTT	CASSPKGAWIGEKLFF
many	TRBV11-2	-	TRBJ2-7	TGTGCCAGCAGCTTAGAGGTACCAGGACTAACAACTTACGAGCAGTACTTC	CASSLEVPGLTTYEQYF
many	TRBV28	TRBD1	TRBJ1-4	TGTGCCAGCAGTTCTCTCCCGGACAGGGGAGATGAAAAACTGTTTTTT	CASSSLPDRGDEKLFF
many	TRBV15	-	TRBJ2-7	TGTGCCACCAGTCGAGAGGATACTAGGGGCTACGAGCAGTACTTC	CATSREDTRGYEQYF
-	TRBV13	-	TRBJ2-5	TGTGCCAGCAGCTTAGCCCTCGGTAAAGAGACCCAGTACTTC	CASSLALGKETQYF
many	TRBV12-3/TRBV12-4	-	TRBJ2-7	TGTGCCAGCAGTTTAAGGGGGGCCCCCTACGAGCAGTACTTC	CASSLRGAPYEQYF
many	TRBV7-9	TRBD1	TRBJ2-7	TGTGCCAGCAGCACCGGACAGGGGAGGTACGAGCAGTACTTC	CASSTGQGRYEQYF
many	TRBV14	-	TRBJ2-2	TGTGCCAGCAGCCAGGGAGGGGACACAAACACCGGGGAGCTGTTTTTT	CASSQGGDTNTGELFF
few	TRBV20-1	-	TRBJ2-7	TGCAGTGCTAGTGGTAGGGGAGGTTACGAGCAGTACTTC	CSASGRGGYEQYF
few	TRBV20-1	TRBD1	TRBJ1-2	TGCAGTGCGTTGGACAGGGGGATTAATGGCTACACCTTC	CSALDRGINGYTF
many	TRBV18	TRBD1	TRBJ1-2	TGTGCCAGCTCACCCCCTGGGACAGGGGATCGAGGCTACACCTTC	CASSPPGTGDRGYTF
many	TRBV12-3/TRBV12-4	-	TRBJ2-5	TGTGCCAGCAGTGACTGGGTAGAGACCCAGTACTTC	CASSDWVETQYF
many	TRBV6-5	-	TRBJ2-7	TGTGCCAGCAGTTGGACACGGCAGGATAGAGAGCAGTACTTC	CASSWTRQDREQYF
many	TRBV20-1	TRBD1	TRBJ2-2	TGCAGTGCTAAACAGGGGGGCGGGGAGCTGTTTTTT	CSAKQGGGELFF
few	TRBV19	TRBD1	TRBJ1-1	TGTGCCAGTAGTCCCCGACAGGGGGTGGGGATGAACACTGAAGCTTTCTTT	CASSPRQGVGMNTEAFF
many	TRBV12-3/TRBV12-4	-	TRBJ1-1	TGTGCCAGCAGTCCGCGGGACCGCGGTGCTTTCTTT	CASSPRDRGAFF
many	TRBV3-1	-	TRBJ2-7	TGTGCCAGCAGCCAAGGGTACGGAGATTACGAGCAGTACTTC	CASSQGYGDYEQYF
many	TRBV12-3/TRBV12-4	-	TRBJ1-2	TGTGCCAGCAGTTTTTTCCGGGCAAACTATGGCTACACCTTC	CASSFFRANYGYTF
many	TRBV6-4	TRBD2	TRBJ2-1	TGTGCCAGCAGTGCCGGGACTAGCAATGAGCAGTTCTTC	CASSAGTSNEQFF
many	TRBV7-9	-	TRBJ1-1	TGTGCCAGCAGCTTAGGTCAGGAGGGCACTGAAGCTTTCTTT	CASSLGQEGTEAFF
few	TRBV7-9	-	TRBJ2-7	TGTGCCAGCAGCCCCCCCGCCGCCGGGATCCTATACGAGCAGTACTTC	CASSPPAAGILYEQYF
many	TRBV5-6	-	TRBJ2-2	TGTGCCAGCAGCTTGATAGGGGCCGACACCGGGGAGCTGTTTTTT	CASSLIGADTGELFF
many	TRBV28	-	TRBJ2-5	TGTGCCAGCAGTTTGTTCGCGAAGACCCAGTACTTC	CASSLFAKTQYF
many	TRBV6-4	-	TRBJ1-1	TGTGCCAGCAGTGACCGGGAGAACACTGAAGCTTTCTTT	CASSDRENTEAFF
many	TRBV20-1	-	TRBJ1-1	TGCATTGCTAGAACAGGGAAGAACACTGAAGCTTTCTTT	CIARTGKNTEAFF
many	TRBV28	TRBD1	TRBJ1-4	TGTGCCAGCAGCCTCGGACAGGGTAGTGAAAAACTGTTTTTT	CASSLGQGSEKLFF
many	TRBV20-1	-	TRBJ2-7	TGCAGTGCTAGAAGAGCAACAGGGAGCTACGAGCAGTACTTC	CSARRATGSYEQYF
-	TRBV7-9	-	TRBJ2-1	TGTGCCAGCAGCCCGAGAGGAGTCTCATACAATGAGCAGTTCTTC	CASSPRGVSYNEQFF
many	TRBV5-1	TRBD2	TRBJ2-7	TGCGCCAGCAGCTTGCTAGCGGCAAGCTCCTACGAGCAGTACTTC	CASSLLAASSYEQYF
-	TRBV7-3	-	TRBJ1-1	TGTGCCAGCAGGCAAAACGACGGCGGGATTGCTTTCTTT	CASRQNDGGIAFF